These 24 T cell receptor beta chains were sequenced from one sample in a study of cytomegalovirus exposure and HLA in healthy donors. The repertoire was sequenced with immunoSEQ multiplex PCR; TCRdb's copy has only in-frame clones and lacks some. Of fewer than 300,000 clones in the sample, 88% were seen once. Sequencing was carried out using PBMCs. The receptors shown here come from a woman aged 18-29 years in good health and CMV-seronegative.

V gene TRBV30 combines with J gene TRBJ2-1; TRBD2 agrees at 15 bases. CDR1 is GTSNPN and CDR2 is SVGIG in the germline V gene (reference sequence). The V gene end was trimmed by 2 bases and the J gene end by 8 bases; junction bases not matched to a gene: 1. The CDR3 sequence is 14 residues long. In DNA form, the CDR3 reads TGTGCCTGGAGTCGGACTAGCGGGAGGGATGAGCAGTTCTTC. It encodes CAWSRTSGRDEQFF.

The V and J genes are TRBV25-1 and TRBJ1-4; D not certain. V was trimmed by 5 bases and J by 10 bases, leaving 8 bases between them. Germline CDR1 is MGHDK and CDR2 is SYGVNS. The CDR3 sequence is 11 residues long. CDR3 protein: CASSNSGKLFF. The CDR3 bases are TGTGCCAGCAGTAACTCAGGAAAACTGTTTTTT. Supplemented by reference TRBV25-1 and TRBJ1-4, the full variable domain reads EADIYQTPRYLVIGTGKKITLECSQTMGHDKMYWYQQDPGMELHLIHYSYGVNSTEKGDLSSESTVSRIRTEHFPLTLESARPSHTSQYLCASSNSGKLFFGSGTQLSVL.

The chain joins TRBV5-4 to TRBJ2-2, with D possibly being TRBD2 (7 bases). Germline V gene sequence: CDR1 SGHNT, CDR2 YYREEE (reference sequence). Trimming pared 6 bases from V and 2 bases from J, leaving 17 bases between. This CDR3 is built from 16 residues. The CDR3 is CASTLGGLLNTGELFF. DNA for the CDR3: TGTGCCAGCACCCTGGGGGGGCTCTTAAACACCGGGGAGCTGTTTTTT.

The chain joins TRBV18 to TRBJ1-6, with 8 bases aligning to TRBD1. Germline loops: CDR1 KGHSH, CDR2 LQKENI. The CDR3 spans 14 residues. The J segment lost 6 bases and the V segment lost 6 bases, leaving 4 bases of the junction unmatched. The CDR3 spells CASSRTGSNSPLHF. In DNA form, the CDR3 reads TGTGCCAGCTCCCGGACAGGGAGTAATTCACCCCTCCACTTT.

The rearrangement links TRBV13 to TRBJ2-5, with D unresolved. V was clipped by 0 bases and J by 5 bases, with 4 bases between them. This CDR3 is built from 12 residues. Germline lookup yields CDR1 PRHDT and CDR2 FYEKMQ (reference sequence). CDR3 residues: CASSLGLETQYF. CDR3 DNA sequence: TGTGCCAGCAGCTTAGGCCTGGAGACCCAGTACTTC.

The J gene is TRBJ2-1, the V gene TRBV13; TRBD2 matches 13 bases. V was pared by 4 bases and J by 9 bases, with 6 bases of the junction left unmatched. This CDR3 is 15 amino acids long. Germline V gene sequence: CDR1 PRHDT, CDR2 FYEKMQ (reference sequence). This chain's CDR3 is CASSSRTSGSVEQFF. Here the CDR3 DNA reads TGTGCCAGCAGCTCTCGGACTAGCGGGAGTGTTGAGCAGTTCTTC.

The chain combines TRBV28 with TRBJ2-2; TRBD2 agrees at 11 bases. Germline V gene data show CDR1 as MDHEN and CDR2 as SYDVKM. The CDR3 totals 19 residues. V gave up 6 bases and J gave up 6 bases; unmatched junction bases: 18. The chain's CDR3 is CASSQPLGLAGGISGELFF. The CDR3, as DNA: TGTGCCAGCAGCCAACCTCTCGGACTAGCGGGTGGTATCTCCGGGGAGCTGTTTTTT.

This chain joins TRBV28 and TRBJ1-5, with D perhaps matching TRBD1 (6 bases). Trimming took 6 bases from V and 6 from J, leaving 15 bases between them. The CDR3 is made up of 14 amino acids. The germline CDR1 and CDR2 sequences are MDHEN and SYDVKM. This CDR3 reads CASSQDRMSQPQHF. In nucleotides, the CDR3 is TGTGCCAGCAGCCAAGACAGGATGAGTCAGCCCCAGCATTTT.

This chain uses TRBV27 with TRBJ2-7; 10 bases match TRBD1. CDR1 is MNHEY, CDR2 SMNVEV, per germline (reference sequence). This CDR3 spans 16 amino acids. V shed 5 bases and J 4 bases; nucleotides not matched to a gene: 11. The CDR3 nucleotides are TGTGCCAGCAGTATCCCAACCGGGACAGGGGTTTACGAGCAGTACTTC. Amino acids: CASSIPTGTGVYEQYF.

The chain is built from TRBV5-6 and TRBJ1-1, with D perhaps matching TRBD1 (6 bases). V lost 0 bases, J lost 7 bases, and 19 bases lay in between. This CDR3 region has 16 residues. Per germline, CDR1 SGHDT and CDR2 YYEEEE. The CDR3 region has the DNA TGTGCCAGCAGCTTGGTCCGACGGGACAACCTCGGTGAAGCTTTCTTT. Protein sequence: CASSLVRRDNLGEAFF.

The V call is TRBV27, the J call TRBJ1-5; D gene unclear. V lost 0 bases, J lost 4 bases, and 4 bases lay in between. Germline CDR1 and CDR2: MNHEY and SMNVEV (reference sequence). The CDR3 runs to 13 residues. Here the CDR3 DNA reads TGTGCCAGCAGTTTATCAGCGAATCAGCCCCAGCATTTT. Its protein is CASSLSANQPQHF.

V is TRBV7-8 and J is TRBJ2-7; D perhaps matches TRBD2 (6 bases). This CDR3 has 16 amino acids. Germline V CDR1 and CDR2: SGHVS, FQNEAQ. V was trimmed by 0 bases and J by 6 bases, leaving 18 bases between them. CDR3 coding DNA: TGTGCCAGCAGCTTAGCAGAGCCGGGACTGGGAAGCGAGCAGTACTTC. Protein product: CASSLAEPGLGSEQYF.

This clone was picked up one time. The rearrangement uses TRBV10-3 and TRBJ1-2; a weak D match, TRBD1 (5 bases). The CDR3 has 13 amino acids. Germline V lookup: CDR1 ENHRY, CDR2 SYGVKD. Trimming took 5 bases from V and 2 from J, leaving 9 bases between them. The CDR3 DNA follows: TGTGCCATCAGTACTGCAGGGAACTATGGCTACACCTTC. Protein: CAISTAGNYGYTF.

The chain employs TRBV30 and TRBJ2-1; possibly TRBD2 for D (6 bases). V lost 8 bases to trimming and J lost 8 bases, with 13 bases between them. The V gene's germline CDR1 is GTSNPN and CDR2 SVGIG (reference sequence). This CDR3 contains 11 residues. The DNA for the CDR3 is TGTGCCCATACGGGGGTTGATGAGCAGTTCTTC. Encoded protein: CAHTGVDEQFF.

This clone has just one count. The chain has TRBV7-2 and TRBJ2-7, with TRBD1 identical over 8 bases. The CDR3 is 15 amino acids. The germline gives CDR1 SGHTA, CDR2 FQGNSA. The junction had 8 bases not matched to a gene; V was cut back by 4 bases and J by 3 bases. The chain's CDR3 is CASSSELTGVYEQYF. The CDR3 nucleotides are TGTGCCAGCAGCTCTGAATTGACAGGGGTCTACGAGCAGTACTTC.

This clone appeared once. The chain couples TRBV7-6 to TRBJ2-5; a possible D gene is TRBD2 (7 bases). Between the trimmed V and J ends, which lost 5 bases and 5 bases, there was a span of 15 bases. CDR1 SGHVS and CDR2 FNYEAQ come from the germline V gene. The CDR3 extends over 14 amino acids. The CDR3 loop is CASSLKGGRETQYF. The CDR3, as DNA: TGTGCCAGCAGCCTCAAGGGGGGGAGGGAGACCCAGTACTTC.

The chain employs TRBV6-6 and TRBJ1-2, with a possible D match to TRBD1 (6 bases). The V end lost 6 bases, the J end lost 4 bases, and 15 bases lay between the germline ends. The CDR3 covers 14 residues. CDR1 and CDR2 from the germline V gene are MNHNY and SVGAGI (reference sequence). The CDR3 DNA sequence: TGTGCCAGCAGCCCTACAGGGTTCGGCTATGGCTACACCTTC. This translates into CASSPTGFGYGYTF.

The rearrangement joins TRBV10-3 to TRBJ2-1; the D gene is possibly TRBD2 (6 bases). The V end was cut by 1 base, the J end by 8 bases, with 15 bases between. The CDR3 loop spans 15 amino acids. CDR1 and CDR2 from the germline V gene are ENHRY and SYGVKD. The CDR3 region is CAISELGTAPDEQFF. The DNA of the CDR3 is TGTGCCATCAGTGAGTTGGGGACTGCTCCAGATGAGCAGTTCTTC.

V and J are TRBV20-1 and TRBJ2-1; 8 bases line up with TRBD2. The CDR3 covers 11 residues. Looked up from germline, CDR1 is DFQATT and CDR2 is SNEGSKA (reference sequence). The trim removed 4 bases at V and 10 bases at J, leaving 3 bases unmatched. In DNA, the CDR3 is TGCAGTGCTATGGAGCGGGGGGAGCAGTTCTTC. Translated, it gives CSAMERGEQFF.

The chain uses TRBV28 and TRBJ2-4, with a tentative D call TRBD2 (6 bases). V was trimmed by 8 bases and J by 9 bases, leaving 20 bases between them. The CDR3 length is 14 residues. Germline-derived CDR1 and CDR2 are MDHEN and SYDVKM. This CDR3 is CASYPPPGTAIQYF. In DNA, the CDR3 is TGTGCCAGCTATCCTCCCCCTGGGACTGCCATTCAGTACTTC.

This clone was found a few times. The rearrangement uses TRBV2 and TRBJ2-2; 8 nucleotides match TRBD2. Unmatched junction bases numbered 8, after V lost 6 bases and J lost 11 bases. Germline V gene sequence: CDR1 SNHLY, CDR2 FYNNEI. The CDR3 totals 13 residues. The CDR3 sequence is CASSPAGAVELFF. As DNA, the CDR3 is TGTGCCAGCAGCCCAGCGGGAGCCGTCGAGCTGTTTTTT. Based on the CDR3 plus reference TRBV2 and TRBJ2-2, the full variable domain is EPEVTQTPSHQVTQMGQEVILRCVPISNHLYFYWYRQILGQKVEFLVSFYNNEISEKSEIFDDQFSVERPDGSNFTLKIRSTKLEDSAMYFCASSPAGAVELFFGEGSRLTVL.

J is TRBJ2-3 and V is TRBV12-2; TRBD1, the D gene given by the table, was not confirmed from the DNA. TRBV12-2 is deemed a pseudogene. The CDR3 length is 16 residues. The CDR3 loop reads CASRRGQGAGADTQYF. In DNA form, the CDR3 reads TGTGCAAGTCGCCGCGGACAGGGGGCCGGGGCAGATACGCAGTATTTT.

This rearrangement joins TRBV4-2 to TRBJ2-1; no firm D call. Germline CDR1 and CDR2: LGHNA and YNFKEQ. Trimming took 0 bases from V and 7 from J, leaving 7 bases between them. This CDR3 has 13 amino acids. The CDR3: CASSQDHGNEQFF. In nucleotides, the CDR3 is TGTGCCAGCAGCCAAGACCACGGGAATGAGCAGTTCTTC.

CDR3 region: CASSPPGPGGLEQYF. CDR3 in DNA: TGCGCCAGCAGTCCGCCAGGGCCCGGGGGGCTCGAGCAGTACTTC. The chain carries TRBV23-1 and TRBJ2-7; possible D gene TRBD2, 7 bases. TRBV23-1 is filed as an ORF, its function uncertain. The CDR3 runs to 15 residues. The V gene lost 4 bases and the J gene lost 6 bases, with 19 bases spanning the gap.